This entry concerns a single TCR beta chain. What it binds is unknown. At one end, the junction sequence differs from germline, possibly due to a read error. The data originate from a study of tumor-infiltrating lymphocytes in primary liver carcinoma. Broader study findings: Blood fell significantly below tumors in its top-250-clone fraction (p = 0.039).

TCR beta cDNA was reverse-transcribed from 400 to 500 ng of total RNA. The reaction used a constant-region primer and ProtoScript II reverse transcriptase. Modified slightly, ARM-PCR produced TCR beta libraries over three nested multiplex PCR rounds. The two initial PCR rounds, about 9 cycles each, used TRBV1-TRBV30 forward and C-beta reverse primers. MiXCR, run by TCRdb on the multiplex PCR reads, gives a single entry per CDR3 protein. The table lists about 74,000 distinct CDR3 sequences, 60% to 75% of them singletons, with roughly a quarter in the top ten. The tissue used was unsorted bulk material of roughly 17-34 mg. RNA and DNA were co-extracted from it with the AllPrep DNA/RNA mini kit. CDR1 SGHAT and CDR2 FQNNGV come from the germline V gene. The CDR3 has 15 residues.

The sequenced sample consisted of liver tumor tissue from sampling region 4. The subset: tumor region T4, right-lateral pole. This TCR came from a man between 35 and 55 years old with primary liver carcinoma and hepatitis B virus infection. The rearrangement links TRBV11-2 to TRBJ2-1, with 8 nucleotides matching TRBD1. The CDR3 region has the DNA TGTACCAGCAGCTTAGACAGGGGTGGGTACAATGAGCAATTCTTC. Its protein product is CTSSLDRGGYNEQFF.